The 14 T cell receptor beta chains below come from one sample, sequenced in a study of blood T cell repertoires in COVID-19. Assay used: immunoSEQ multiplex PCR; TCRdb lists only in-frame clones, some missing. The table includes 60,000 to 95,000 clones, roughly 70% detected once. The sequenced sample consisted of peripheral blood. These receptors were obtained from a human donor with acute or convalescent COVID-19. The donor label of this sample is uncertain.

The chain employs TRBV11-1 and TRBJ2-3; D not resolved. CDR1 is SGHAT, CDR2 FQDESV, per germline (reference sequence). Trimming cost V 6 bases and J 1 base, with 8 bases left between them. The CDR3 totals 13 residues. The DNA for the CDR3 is TGTGCCAGCAGTCTCCCCGGCACAGATACGCAGTATTTT. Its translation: CASSLPGTDTQYF.

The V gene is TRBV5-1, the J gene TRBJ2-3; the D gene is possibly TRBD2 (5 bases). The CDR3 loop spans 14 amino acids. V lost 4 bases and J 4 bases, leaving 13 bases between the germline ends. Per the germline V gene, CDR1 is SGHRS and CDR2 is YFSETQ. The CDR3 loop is CASSPEAHADTQYF. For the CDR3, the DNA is TGCGCCAGCAGCCCGGAGGCGCACGCAGATACGCAGTATTTT. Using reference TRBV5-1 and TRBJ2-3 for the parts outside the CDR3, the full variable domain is KAGVTQTPRYLIKTRGQQVTLSCSPISGHRSVSWYQQTPGQGLQFLFEYFSETQRNKGNFPGRFSGRQFSNSRSEMNVSTLELGDSALYLCASSPEAHADTQYFGPGTRLTVL.

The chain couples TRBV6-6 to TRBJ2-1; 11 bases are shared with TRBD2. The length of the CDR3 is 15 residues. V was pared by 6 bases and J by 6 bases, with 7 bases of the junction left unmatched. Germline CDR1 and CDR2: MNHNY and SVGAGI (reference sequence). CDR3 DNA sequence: TGTGCCAGCAGACCTCCCGGGACTAGCGGCAATGAGCAGTTCTTC. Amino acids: CASRPPGTSGNEQFF.

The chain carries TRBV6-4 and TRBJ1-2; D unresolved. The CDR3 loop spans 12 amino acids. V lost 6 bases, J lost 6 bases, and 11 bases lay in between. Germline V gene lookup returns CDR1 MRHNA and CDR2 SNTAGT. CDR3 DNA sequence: TGTGCCAGCAGGACACCTCCGAATGGCTACACCTTC. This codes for CASRTPPNGYTF.

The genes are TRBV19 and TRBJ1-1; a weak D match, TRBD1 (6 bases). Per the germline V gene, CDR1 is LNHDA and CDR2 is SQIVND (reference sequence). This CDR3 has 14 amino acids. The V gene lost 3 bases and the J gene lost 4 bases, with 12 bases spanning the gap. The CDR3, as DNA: TGTGCCAGTAGTATTAGGGAAGGGGGCACTGAAGCTTTCTTT. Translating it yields CASSIREGGTEAFF.

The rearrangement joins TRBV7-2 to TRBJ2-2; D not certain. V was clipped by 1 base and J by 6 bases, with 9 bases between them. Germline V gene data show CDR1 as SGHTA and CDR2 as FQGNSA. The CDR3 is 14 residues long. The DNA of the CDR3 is TGTGCCAGCAGCTTAGACCTAGAAGCCGGGGAGCTGTTTTTT. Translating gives CASSLDLEAGELFF.

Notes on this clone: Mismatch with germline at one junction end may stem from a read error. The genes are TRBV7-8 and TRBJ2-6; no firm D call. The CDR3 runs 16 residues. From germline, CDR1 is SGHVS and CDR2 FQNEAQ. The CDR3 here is CTSSPFGSSGANVLTF. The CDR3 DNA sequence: TGTACCAGCAGCCCCTTCGGTTCTTCTGGGGCCAACGTCCTGACTTTC.

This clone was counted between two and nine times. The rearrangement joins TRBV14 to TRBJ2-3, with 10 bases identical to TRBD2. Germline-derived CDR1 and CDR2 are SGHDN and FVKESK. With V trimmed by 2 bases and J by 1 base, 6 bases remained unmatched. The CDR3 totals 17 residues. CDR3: CASSQLRTSGRTDTQYF. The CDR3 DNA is TGTGCCAGCAGCCAACTTCGGACTAGCGGACGCACAGATACGCAGTATTTT.

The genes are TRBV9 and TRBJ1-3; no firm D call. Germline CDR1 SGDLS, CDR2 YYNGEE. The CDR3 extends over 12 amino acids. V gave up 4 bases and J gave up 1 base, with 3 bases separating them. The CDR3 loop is CASSTSGNTIYF. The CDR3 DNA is TGTGCCAGCAGCACTTCTGGAAACACCATATATTTT.

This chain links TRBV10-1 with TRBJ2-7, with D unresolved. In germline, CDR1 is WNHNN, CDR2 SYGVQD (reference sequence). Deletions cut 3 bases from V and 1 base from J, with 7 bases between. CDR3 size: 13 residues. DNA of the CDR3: TGCGCCAGCAGTGACCACCGGTCCTACGAGCAGTACTTC. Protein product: CASSDHRSYEQYF.

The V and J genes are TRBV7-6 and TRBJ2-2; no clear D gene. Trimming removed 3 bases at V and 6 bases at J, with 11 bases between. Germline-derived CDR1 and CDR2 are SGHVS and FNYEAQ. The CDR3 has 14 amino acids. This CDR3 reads CASSFSETAGELFF. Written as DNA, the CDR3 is TGTGCCAGCAGCTTCAGCGAGACGGCCGGGGAGCTGTTTTTT.

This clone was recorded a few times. The CDR3 DNA reads TGTGCCAGCAGTTTCGATACCGGGACAGGGATTTCACCCCTCCACTTT. Translation gives CASSFDTGTGISPLHF. The V and J genes are TRBV27 and TRBJ1-6, with 9 bases lining up with TRBD1. CDR1 MNHEY and CDR2 SMNVEV come from the germline V gene (reference sequence). The CDR3 is 16 amino acids. V gave up 3 bases and J gave up 9 bases; unmatched junction bases: 9.

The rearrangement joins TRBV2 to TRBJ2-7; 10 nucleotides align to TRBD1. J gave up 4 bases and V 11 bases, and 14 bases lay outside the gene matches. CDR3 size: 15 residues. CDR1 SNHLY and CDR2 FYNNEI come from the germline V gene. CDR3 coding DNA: TGTGCCGCTCTCGGGACAGGGGAATCTCCGTACGAGCAGTACGTC. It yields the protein CAALGTGESPYEQYV.

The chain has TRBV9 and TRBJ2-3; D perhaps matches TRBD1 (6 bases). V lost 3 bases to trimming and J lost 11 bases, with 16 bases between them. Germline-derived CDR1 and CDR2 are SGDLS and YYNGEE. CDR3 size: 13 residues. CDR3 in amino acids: CASSGLRTVWQYF. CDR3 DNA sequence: TGTGCCAGCAGCGGTTTACGGACAGTTTGGCAGTATTTT.